The entry that follows covers one T cell receptor (beta chain) sequence. Random-hexamer reverse transcription was applied to roughly 0.45 to 1 ug RNA. MiXCR was run by TCRdb on the immunoSEQ multiplex PCR reads, yielding one entry per CDR3 protein. The repertoire holds approximately 210,000 distinct CDR3 sequences, with 94% as singletons. Peripheral blood CD8+ and CD4+ T cells were profiled by TCR beta sequencing. Recently defined diagnostic criteria classed the Susac syndrome patients as definite or probable. The sample comes from a study of CD8 T cells in Susac syndrome. V was pared by 1 base and J by 3 bases, with 1 base of the junction left unmatched. From germline, CDR1 is GTSNPN and CDR2 SVGIG (reference sequence). This CDR3 spans 13 amino acids.

V gene TRBV30 combines with J gene TRBJ2-5; TRBD1 aligns across 8 bases. The source of this sequence is a human donor with Susac syndrome. Sequencing used CD4+ T cells from PBMCs. CDR3: CAWSADREETQYF. DNA for the CDR3: TGTGCCTGGAGTGCGGACAGGGAAGAGACCCAGTACTTC.